The clone carrying this TCR beta chain was recorded once. Its antigen is not identified. This CDR3 has 16 amino acids. Germline lookup yields CDR1 SGHRS and CDR2 YFSETQ. The ends lost 0 bases at V and 9 bases at J; junction bases unmatched: 8. TCRdb's copy holds only in-frame clones and misses some; the assay was immunoSEQ multiplex PCR. Among over 450 clones listed, around 71% were seen once. The sample originates from a study of T cell repertoires in urothelial bladder cancer. For the study at large: Resected lesion stages: three cT0, three cTa, three cT1, three cT2+.

General observations from the study: Median infiltrating lymphocyte percentage was around 2% in carcinoma specimens.

This TCR was recovered from a human donor with urothelial carcinoma. Material: tumor-infiltrating cells from bladder cancer. This sequence joins TRBV5-1 and TRBJ2-1; TRBD2 agrees at 11 bases. The CDR3 sequence: CASSLGETSGVGEQFF. In DNA form, the CDR3 reads TGCGCCAGCAGCTTGGGGGAGACTAGCGGGGTTGGTGAGCAGTTCTTC.